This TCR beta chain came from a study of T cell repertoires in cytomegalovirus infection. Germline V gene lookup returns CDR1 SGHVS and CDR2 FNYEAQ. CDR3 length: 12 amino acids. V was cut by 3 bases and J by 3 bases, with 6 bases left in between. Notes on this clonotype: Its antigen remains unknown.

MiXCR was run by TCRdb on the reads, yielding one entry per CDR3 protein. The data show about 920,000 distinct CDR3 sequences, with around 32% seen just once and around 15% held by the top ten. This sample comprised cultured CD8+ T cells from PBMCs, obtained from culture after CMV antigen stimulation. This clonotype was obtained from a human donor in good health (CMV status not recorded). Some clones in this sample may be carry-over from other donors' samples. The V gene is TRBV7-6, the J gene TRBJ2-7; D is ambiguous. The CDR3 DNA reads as TGTGCCAGCAGCTTTGGATTCTACGAGCAGTACGTC. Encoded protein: CASSFGFYEQYV.